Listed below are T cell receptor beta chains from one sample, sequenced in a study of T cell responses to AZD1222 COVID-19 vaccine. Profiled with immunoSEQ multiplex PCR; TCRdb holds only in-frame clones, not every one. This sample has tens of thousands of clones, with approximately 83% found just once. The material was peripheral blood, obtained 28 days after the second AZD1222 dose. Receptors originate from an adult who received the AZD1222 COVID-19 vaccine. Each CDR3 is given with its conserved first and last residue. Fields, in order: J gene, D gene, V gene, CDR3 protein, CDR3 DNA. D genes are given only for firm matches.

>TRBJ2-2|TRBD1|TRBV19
CASIRDSRLTGELFF
TGTGCCAGTATACGGGACAGTCGTCTGACCGGGGAGCTGTTTTTT
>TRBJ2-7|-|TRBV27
CASSLREAYEQYF
TGTGCCAGCAGTTTAAGGGAGGCCTACGAGCAGTACTTC
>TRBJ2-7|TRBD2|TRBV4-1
CASSHPSGAYEQYF
TGCGCCAGCAGCCACCCTAGCGGGGCCTACGAGCAGTACTTC
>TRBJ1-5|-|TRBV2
CASSSDPRDQPQHF
TGTGCCAGCAGTTCCGACCCCAGAGATCAGCCCCAGCATTTT
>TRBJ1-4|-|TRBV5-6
CASSQTWATNEKLFF
TGTGCCAGCAGCCAGACGTGGGCAACTAATGAAAAACTGTTTTTT
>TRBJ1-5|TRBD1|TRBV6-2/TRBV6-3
CASSYGAGQTQPQHF
TGTGCCAGCAGTTACGGGGCGGGACAGACTCAGCCCCAGCATTTT
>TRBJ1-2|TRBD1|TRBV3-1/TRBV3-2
CASSTWDRVPHGYTF
TGTGCCAGCAGCACCTGGGACAGGGTTCCGCATGGCTACACCTTC
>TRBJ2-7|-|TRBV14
CASSRTGPIYF
TGTGCCAGCAGCCGGACCGGGCCCATTTACTTC
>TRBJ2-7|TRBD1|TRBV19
CASSSSGTGAGEQYF
TGTGCCAGTAGTTCCTCGGGGACAGGGGCAGGCGAGCAGTACTTC
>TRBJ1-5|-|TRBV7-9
CASSFQGWNQPQHF
TGTGCCAGCAGCTTCCAGGGATGGAATCAGCCCCAGCATTTT
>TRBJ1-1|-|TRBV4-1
CASTGTSGLGEAFF
TGCGCCAGCACTGGTACATCAGGTTTGGGAGAGGCTTTCTTT